In its sample, the clone carrying this T cell receptor beta chain was seen many times. Its target is unknown. Construction of the TCRbeta library involved unique molecular identifiers. TCRdb reprocessed the PCR reads with MiXCR, giving one entry per CDR3 protein. The table has over 85,000 distinct CDR3 sequences, approximately 6% seen once; the top ten hold about 6.1%. These data belong to a study of T-cell reconstitution after alpha-beta-depleted transplantation in children. Points from the study as a whole: When one year had passed after transplant, most T-cell counts and diversity came from newly produced T cells. Expanded clones from the graft, numbering several hundred, reportedly supplied alpha-beta T cells about two months after transplant. Where some patients showed high TCRbeta diversity at day 60, it came from recipient T cells and thymic progenitors that had survived.

J lost 3 bases, V lost 8 bases, and 8 bases had no gene match. The CDR3 length is 15 residues. The sequencing used PBMCs, mostly from graft donor cells, collected 60 days after TCRalphabeta/CD19-depleted stem cell transplant. V and J are TRBV12-3 or TRBV12-4 and TRBJ2-1; 9 bases are shared with TRBD2. The receptor comes from a female patient aged 2-10 years who had a stem cell transplant for Fanconi anemia, so the T cells may come from the graft donor. In DNA form, the CDR3 reads TGTGCCAGCTCGAGCGGGAGGCCGGTCTACAATGAGCAGTTCTTC. The encoded protein is CASSSGRPVYNEQFF.